This T cell receptor beta chain was recorded in a study of blood T cell repertoires in COVID-19. With 8 bases clipped from V and 10 bases from J, the junction kept 17 bases outside the gene matches. This CDR3 spans 16 amino acids. Germline CDR1 and CDR2: LNHDA and SQIVND (reference sequence). Produced via immunoSEQ multiplex PCR; TCRdb's table is partial and in-frame only. Of 200,000 to 250,000 clones in the sample, around 82% were seen once. Material for sequencing was peripheral blood. The chain employs TRBV19 and TRBJ2-1, with 10 bases lining up with TRBD2. This clonotype was sampled from a woman aged 30 to 39 who had recovered from COVID-19. CDR3 protein: CASSEPGLATGREQFF. The CDR3 DNA follows: TGTGCCAGTTCGGAACCGGGACTAGCGACTGGAAGGGAGCAGTTCTTC.